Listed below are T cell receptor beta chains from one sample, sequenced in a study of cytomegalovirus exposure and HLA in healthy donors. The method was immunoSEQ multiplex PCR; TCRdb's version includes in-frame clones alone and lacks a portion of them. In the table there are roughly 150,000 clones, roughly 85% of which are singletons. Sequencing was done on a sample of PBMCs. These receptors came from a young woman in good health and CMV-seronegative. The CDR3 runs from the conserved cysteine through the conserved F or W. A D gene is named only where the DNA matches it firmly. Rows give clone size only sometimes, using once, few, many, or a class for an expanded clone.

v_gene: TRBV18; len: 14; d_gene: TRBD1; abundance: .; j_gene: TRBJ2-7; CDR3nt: TGTGCCAGCTCGCCCGGGACAGGGAACTACGAGCAGTACTTC; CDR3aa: CASSPGTGNYEQYF
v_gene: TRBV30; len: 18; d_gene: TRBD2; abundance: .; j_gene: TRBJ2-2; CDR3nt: TGTGCCTGTCAGGGCGGTAGTGCTAGCGGGGGGGCCACCGGGGAGCTGTTTTTT; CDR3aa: CACQGGSASGGATGELFF
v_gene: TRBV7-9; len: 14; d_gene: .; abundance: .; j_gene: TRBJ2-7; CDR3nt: TGTGCCAGCAGCTTAGGTTCCCAGGCCTACGAGCAGTACTTC; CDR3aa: CASSLGSQAYEQYF
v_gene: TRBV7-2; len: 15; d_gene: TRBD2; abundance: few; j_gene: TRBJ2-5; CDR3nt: TGTGCCAGCAACCTTAGCGGGAGGGCCGCCGAGACCCAGTACTTC; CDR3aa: CASNLSGRAAETQYF
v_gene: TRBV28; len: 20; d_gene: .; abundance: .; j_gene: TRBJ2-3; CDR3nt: TGTGCCAGCAGTTTAAGTGGGGAAGGGAGGAGACCATCTAGCACAGATACGCAGTATTTT; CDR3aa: CASSLSGEGRRPSSTDTQYF
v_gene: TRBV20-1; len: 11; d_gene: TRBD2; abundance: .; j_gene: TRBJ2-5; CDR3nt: TGCAGTGCCATAGCGGGAGAGACCCAGTACTTC; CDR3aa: CSAIAGETQYF
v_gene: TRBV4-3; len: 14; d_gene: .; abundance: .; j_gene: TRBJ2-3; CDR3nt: TGCGCCAGCAGCCAAGACCCCAGTACAGATACGCAGTATTTT; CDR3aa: CASSQDPSTDTQYF
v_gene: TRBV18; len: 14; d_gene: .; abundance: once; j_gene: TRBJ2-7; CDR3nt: TGTGCCAGCTCATCATCTGTAGACTCCTACGAGCAGTACTTC; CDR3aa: CASSSSVDSYEQYF
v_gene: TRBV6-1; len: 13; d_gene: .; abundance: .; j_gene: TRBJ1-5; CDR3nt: TGTGCCAGCAGCCGTATAGCGGATGAACCCCAGCATTTT; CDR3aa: CASSRIADEPQHF
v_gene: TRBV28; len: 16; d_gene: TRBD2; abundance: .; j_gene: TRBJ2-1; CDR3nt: TGTGCCAGCAGTTCATCCGGGACTAGCGGGTACAATGAGCAGTTCTTC; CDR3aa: CASSSSGTSGYNEQFF
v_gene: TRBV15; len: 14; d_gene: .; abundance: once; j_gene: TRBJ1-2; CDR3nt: TGTGCCACCAGCAGAGATTTGCAGGACTATGGCTACACCTTC; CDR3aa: CATSRDLQDYGYTF
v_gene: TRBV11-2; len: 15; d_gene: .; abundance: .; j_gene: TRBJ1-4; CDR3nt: TGTGCCAGCAGCGGGGCGGGGCCAACTAATGAAAAACTGTTTTTT; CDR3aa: CASSGAGPTNEKLFF
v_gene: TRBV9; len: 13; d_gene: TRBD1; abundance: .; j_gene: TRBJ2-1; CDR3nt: TGTGCCAGCAGCGTAACAGGGGAGAATGAGCAGTTCTTC; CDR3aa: CASSVTGENEQFF
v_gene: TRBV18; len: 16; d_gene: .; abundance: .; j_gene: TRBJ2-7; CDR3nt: TGTGCCAGCTCACCGCAGGGAGGCCCCAGCTCCTACGAGCAGTACTTC; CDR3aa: CASSPQGGPSSYEQYF
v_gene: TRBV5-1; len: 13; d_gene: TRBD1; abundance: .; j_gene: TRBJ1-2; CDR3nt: TGCGCCAGCGGCCCGGGACAGCACTATGGCTACACCTTC; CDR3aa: CASGPGQHYGYTF
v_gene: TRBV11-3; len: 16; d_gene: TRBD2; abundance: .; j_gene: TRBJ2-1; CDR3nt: TGTGCCAGCAGCTTAGATCGCGGGGGGGCCTACAATGAGCAGTTCTTC; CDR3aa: CASSLDRGGAYNEQFF
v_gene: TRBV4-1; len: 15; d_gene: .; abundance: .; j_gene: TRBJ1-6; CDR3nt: TGCGCCAGCAGCCTTAGCTTGGGTGGTAATTCACCCCTCCACTTT; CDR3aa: CASSLSLGGNSPLHF
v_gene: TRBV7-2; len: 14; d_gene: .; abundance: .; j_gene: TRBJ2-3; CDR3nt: TGTGCCAGCAGTGACCCGTCGGGGGCAGATACGCAGTATTTT; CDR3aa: CASSDPSGADTQYF
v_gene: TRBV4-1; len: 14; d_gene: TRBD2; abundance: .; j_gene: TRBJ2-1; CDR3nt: TGCGCCAGCAATATAGAGGGACTAGCGGGGGAGCAGTTCTTC; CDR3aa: CASNIEGLAGEQFF
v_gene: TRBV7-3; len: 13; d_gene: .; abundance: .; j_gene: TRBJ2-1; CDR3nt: TGTGCCAGCAGCCCGGGGTCCTACAATGAGCAGTTCTTC; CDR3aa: CASSPGSYNEQFF
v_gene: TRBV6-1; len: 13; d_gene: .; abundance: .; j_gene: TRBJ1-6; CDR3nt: TGTGCCAGCAGTGAACAGGGTAATCCACCCCTCCACTTT; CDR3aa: CASSEQGNPPLHF
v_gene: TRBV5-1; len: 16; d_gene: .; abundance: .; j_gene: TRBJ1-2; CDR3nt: TGCGCCAGCAGCCCCCGGGGGGAGCAGGGAGTGAATGGCTACACCTTC; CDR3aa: CASSPRGEQGVNGYTF
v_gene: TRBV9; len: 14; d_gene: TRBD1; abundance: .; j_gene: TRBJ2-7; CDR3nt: TGTGCCAGCAGTCGGACAGGAACGACCTACGAGCAGTACTTC; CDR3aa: CASSRTGTTYEQYF
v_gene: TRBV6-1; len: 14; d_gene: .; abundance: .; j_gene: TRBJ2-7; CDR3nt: TGTGCCAGCAGTGAAGCAAGGAGGGATTACGAGCAGTACTTC; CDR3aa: CASSEARRDYEQYF
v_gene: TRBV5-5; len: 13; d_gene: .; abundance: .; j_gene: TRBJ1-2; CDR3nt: TGTGCCAGCAGCTTGGCCACAGGGCATGGCTACACCTTC; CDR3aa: CASSLATGHGYTF
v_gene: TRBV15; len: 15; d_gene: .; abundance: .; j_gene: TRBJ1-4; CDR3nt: TGTGCCACCAGCAGAAACAGGGCGGGGGGAGAAAAACTGTTTTTT; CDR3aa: CATSRNRAGGEKLFF
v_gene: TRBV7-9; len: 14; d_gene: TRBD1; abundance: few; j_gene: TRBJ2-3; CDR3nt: TGTGCCAGCAGCTTAAATCAGGGGGCAGATACGCAGTATTTT; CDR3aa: CASSLNQGADTQYF
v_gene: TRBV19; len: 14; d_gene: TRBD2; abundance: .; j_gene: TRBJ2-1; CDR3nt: TGTGCCAGTAGTATCGCGGGAGAGAACAATGAGCAGTTCTTC; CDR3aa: CASSIAGENNEQFF
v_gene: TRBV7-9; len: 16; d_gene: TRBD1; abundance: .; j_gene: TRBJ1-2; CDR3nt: TGTGCCAGCAGCCGACCCGGGACAGGGAGGGCCTATGGCTACACCTTC; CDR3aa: CASSRPGTGRAYGYTF
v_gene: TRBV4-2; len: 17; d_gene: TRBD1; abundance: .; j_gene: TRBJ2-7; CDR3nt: TGTGCCAGCAGCCAATTTCCGGCGGGACAGGGAACCTACGAGCAGTACTTC; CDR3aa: CASSQFPAGQGTYEQYF
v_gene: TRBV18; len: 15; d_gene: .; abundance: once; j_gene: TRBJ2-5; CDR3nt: TGTGCCAGCTCACCAAACGTGGGGGCCCAAGAGACCCAGTACTTC; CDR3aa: CASSPNVGAQETQYF
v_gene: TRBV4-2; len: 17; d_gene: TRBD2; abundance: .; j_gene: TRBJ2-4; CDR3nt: TGTGCCAGCAGCCGAGGACTCCCGGGACTAGTTGAAAACATTCAGTACTTC; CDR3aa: CASSRGLPGLVENIQYF
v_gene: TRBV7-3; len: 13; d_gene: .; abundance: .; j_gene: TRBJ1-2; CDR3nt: TGTGCCAGCAGCTCCCCCGGGGAATTTGGCTACACCTTC; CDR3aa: CASSSPGEFGYTF
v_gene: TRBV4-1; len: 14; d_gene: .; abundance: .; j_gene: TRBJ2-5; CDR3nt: TGCGCCAGCAGCCATCCGGGGGAAAGGGAGACCCAGTACTTC; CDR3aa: CASSHPGERETQYF
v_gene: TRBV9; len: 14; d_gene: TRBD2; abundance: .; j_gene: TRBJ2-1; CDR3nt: TGTGCCAGCAGCGGCCGTGCGGGGGAGAATGAGCAGTTCTTC; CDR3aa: CASSGRAGENEQFF
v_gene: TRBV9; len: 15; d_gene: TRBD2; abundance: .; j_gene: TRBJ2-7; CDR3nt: TGTGCCAGCAGCGTCAGAGCGGGACGTTCCTACGAGCAGTACTTC; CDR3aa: CASSVRAGRSYEQYF
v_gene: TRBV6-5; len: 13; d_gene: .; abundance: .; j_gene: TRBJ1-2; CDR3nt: TGTGCCAGCAGGGGTCTGGGCCCCAATGGCTACACCTTC; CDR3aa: CASRGLGPNGYTF
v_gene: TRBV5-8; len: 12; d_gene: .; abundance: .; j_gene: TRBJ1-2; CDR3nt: TGTGCCAGCAGCTTGACAGGCCCTGGCTACACCTTC; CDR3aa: CASSLTGPGYTF
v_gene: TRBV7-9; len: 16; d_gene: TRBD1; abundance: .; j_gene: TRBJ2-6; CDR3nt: TGTGCCAGCAGCTCGGGACAGCACTCTGGGGCCAACGTCCTGACTTTC; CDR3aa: CASSSGQHSGANVLTF
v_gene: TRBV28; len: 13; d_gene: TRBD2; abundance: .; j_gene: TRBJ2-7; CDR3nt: TGTGCCAGCAGTTTCCGGGGGGGTTACGAGCAGTACTTC; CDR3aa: CASSFRGGYEQYF
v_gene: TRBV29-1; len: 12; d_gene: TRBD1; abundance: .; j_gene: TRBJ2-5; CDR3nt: TGCAGCGTTGGACAGGGACAAGAGACCCAGTACTTC; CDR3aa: CSVGQGQETQYF
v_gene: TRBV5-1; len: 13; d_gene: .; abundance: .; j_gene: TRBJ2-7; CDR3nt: TGCGCCAGCAGCCCTACAGGGACCTACGAGCAGTACTTC; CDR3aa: CASSPTGTYEQYF
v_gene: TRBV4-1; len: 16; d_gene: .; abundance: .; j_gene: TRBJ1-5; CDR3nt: TGCGCCAGCAGCACCCGGGGGGGGCTCGGCAATCAGCCCCAGCATTTT; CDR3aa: CASSTRGGLGNQPQHF
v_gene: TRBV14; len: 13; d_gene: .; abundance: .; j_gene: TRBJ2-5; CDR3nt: TGTGCCAGCAGTCGACAAATTCAAGAGACCCAGTACTTC; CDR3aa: CASSRQIQETQYF
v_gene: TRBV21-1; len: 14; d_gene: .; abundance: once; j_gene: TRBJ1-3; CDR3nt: TGTGCCAGCAGCGACTTGGGGGCGGGAAACACCATATATTTT; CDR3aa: CASSDLGAGNTIYF
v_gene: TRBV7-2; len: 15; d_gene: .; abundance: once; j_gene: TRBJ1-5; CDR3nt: TGTGCCAGCAGCCCGGGGGGGACTAGCAATCAGCCCCAGCATTTT; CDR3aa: CASSPGGTSNQPQHF
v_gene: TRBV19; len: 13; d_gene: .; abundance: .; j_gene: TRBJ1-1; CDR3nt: TGTGCCAGTAGTATTATTCCGAACACTGAAGCTTTCTTT; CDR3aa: CASSIIPNTEAFF
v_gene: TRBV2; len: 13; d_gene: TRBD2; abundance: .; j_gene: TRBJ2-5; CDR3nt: TGTGCCAGCAGTGTTCCGGGAGGGGAGACCCAGTACTTC; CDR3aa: CASSVPGGETQYF
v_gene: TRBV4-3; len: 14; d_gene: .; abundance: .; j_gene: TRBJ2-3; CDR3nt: TGCGCCAGCAGCCAAGATGTCCTGACAGATACGCAGTATTTT; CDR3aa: CASSQDVLTDTQYF
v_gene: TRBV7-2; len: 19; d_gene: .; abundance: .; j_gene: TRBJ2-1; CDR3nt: TGTGCCAGCAGCTTATCGGTATACGGGACTTTAAATTCCCACAATGAGCAGTTCTTC; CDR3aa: CASSLSVYGTLNSHNEQFF
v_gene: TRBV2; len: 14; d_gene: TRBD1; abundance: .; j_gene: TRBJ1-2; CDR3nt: TGTGCCAGCAGCCGCGCGGGACAGGAGGCTGGCTACACCTTC; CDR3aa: CASSRAGQEAGYTF
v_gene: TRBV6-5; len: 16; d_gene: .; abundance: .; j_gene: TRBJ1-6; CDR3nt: TGTGCCAGCAGTTACGGATTCCAGGGAAGGGGTTCACCCCTCCACTTT; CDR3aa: CASSYGFQGRGSPLHF